Here is one T cell receptor (beta chain) with its context. This record comes from a study of blood T cell repertoires in COVID-19. About the study: Samples taken during acute and convalescent COVID-19 were collected in the United States, Italy and Spain. T cells, B-cell-depleted T cells, or PBMCs provided the cDNA or gDNA that served as material.

TCRdb's copy holds only in-frame clones and misses some; the assay was immunoSEQ multiplex PCR. The repertoire holds approximately 93,000 clones, with 88% as singletons. Patients in Seattle were enrolled during active infection, then followed longitudinally. The CDR3 runs to 13 residues. Trimming left V 5 bases short and J 3 bases short, with 8 bases between. Per germline, CDR1 SGHVS and CDR2 FQNEAQ. The clonotype originates from a man aged 50 to 59 with COVID-19, enrolled during active disease. Source material: peripheral blood. The V call is TRBV7-8, the J call TRBJ1-3; D unclear. The CDR3 DNA is TGTGCCAGCAGCCCCGGGAGTGGAAACACCATATATTTT. Its translation is CASSPGSGNTIYF.